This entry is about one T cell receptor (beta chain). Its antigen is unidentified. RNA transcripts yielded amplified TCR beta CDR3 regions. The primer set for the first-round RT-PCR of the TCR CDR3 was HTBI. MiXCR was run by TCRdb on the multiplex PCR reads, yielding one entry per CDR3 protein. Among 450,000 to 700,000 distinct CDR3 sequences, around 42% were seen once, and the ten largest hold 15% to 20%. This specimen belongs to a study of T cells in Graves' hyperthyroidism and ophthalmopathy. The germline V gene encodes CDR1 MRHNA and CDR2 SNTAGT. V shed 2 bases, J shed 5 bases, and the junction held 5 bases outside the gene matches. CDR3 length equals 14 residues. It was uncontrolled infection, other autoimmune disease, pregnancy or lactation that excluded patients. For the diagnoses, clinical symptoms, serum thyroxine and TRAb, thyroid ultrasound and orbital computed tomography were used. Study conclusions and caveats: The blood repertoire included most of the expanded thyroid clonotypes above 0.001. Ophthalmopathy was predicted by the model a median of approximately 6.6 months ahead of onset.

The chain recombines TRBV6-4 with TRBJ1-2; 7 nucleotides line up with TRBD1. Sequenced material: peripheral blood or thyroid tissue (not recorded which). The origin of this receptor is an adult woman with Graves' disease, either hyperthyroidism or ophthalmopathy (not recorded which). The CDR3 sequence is CASSDVGTEYGYTF. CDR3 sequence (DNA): TGTGCCAGCAGTGACGTCGGGACAGAATATGGCTACACCTTC.